Following are 10 T cell receptor beta chains from one sample sequenced in a study of shared clonotypes between healthy human individuals. Libraries were prepared by immunoSEQ multiplex PCR; TCRdb keeps only in-frame clonotypes and omits some of them. The data contain about 2 million clones, approximately 95% of them singletons. Naive CD8 cells were CD45RO-negative, positively selected for CCR7, excluding terminally differentiated effector memory CD45RA+ cells. Sequenced input: naive CD8+ T cells sorted from blood. The source is a young man in good health.

A note on this clone: Within the sample, other DNA sequences also encode this same CDR3. The rearrangement joins TRBV4-3 to TRBJ2-7, with 8 bases matching TRBD1. With 4 bases clipped from V and 1 base from J, the junction kept 3 bases outside the gene matches. This CDR3 region has 14 residues. Germline values: CDR1 LGHNA, CDR2 YSLEER. The CDR3 nucleotides are TGCGCCAGCAGCCTCGGACAGGGATCCTACGAGCAGTACTTC. As protein: CASSLGQGSYEQYF.

The genes are TRBV5-6 and TRBJ2-7; 10 positions agree with TRBD1. This CDR3 region has 15 residues. J gave up 4 bases and V 4 bases, and 8 bases lay outside the gene matches. Germline CDR1 and CDR2: SGHDT and YYEEEE. In DNA, the CDR3 is TGTGCCAGCAGCCCCGGACAGGGGGTTATGTACGAGCAGTACTTC. Translating it yields CASSPGQGVMYEQYF.

This chain joins TRBV27 and TRBJ2-1; no clear D. Between the trimmed V and J ends, which lost 1 base and 3 bases, there was a span of 7 bases. The CDR3 length is 14 residues. Germline values: CDR1 MNHEY, CDR2 SMNVEV (reference sequence). CDR3 DNA: TGTGCCAGCAGTTTATGGGAAAACTACAATGAGCAGTTCTTC. This codes for CASSLWENYNEQFF.

The genes are TRBV7-8 and TRBJ2-3, with 8 nucleotides matching TRBD2. CDR1 is SGHVS and CDR2 is FQNEAQ in the germline V gene. The ends lost 5 bases at V and 0 bases at J; junction bases unmatched: 19. The CDR3 is 20 residues long. The CDR3 DNA reads as TGTGCCAGCAGCCCGGGGCTAGCGGGCCGAATACCCACTAGCACAGATACGCAGTATTTT. Its protein is CASSPGLAGRIPTSTDTQYF. Full variable domain (remainder filled in from reference TRBV7-8 and TRBJ2-3): GAGVSQSPRYKVAKRGQDVALRCDPISGHVSLFWYQQALGQGPEFLTYFQNEAQLDKSGLPSDRFFAERPEGSVSTLKIQRTQQEDSAVYLCASSPGLAGRIPTSTDTQYFGPGTRLTVL.

Concerning this clone: The same CDR3 is also encoded by other DNA sequences in this sample. V and J are TRBV7-9 and TRBJ2-7; 10 positions match TRBD1. The CDR3 loop spans 14 amino acids. Looked up from germline, CDR1 is SEHNR and CDR2 is FQNEAQ (reference sequence). The V segment lost 6 bases and the J segment 2 bases; nucleotides outside the gene matches: 4. The CDR3 DNA sequence: TGTGCCAGCAGTCTAGGGACAGGGGCCTACGAGCAGTACTTC. Translation gives CASSLGTGAYEQYF.

Only a few counts were recorded for this clone. The chain carries TRBV19 and TRBJ2-7, with D possibly called TRBD1 or TRBD2 (5 bases each). The V end was cut by 3 bases, the J end by 0 bases, with 12 bases between. The CDR3 contains 15 residues. Germline CDR1 reads LNHDA; CDR2 reads SQIVND (reference sequence). The CDR3 coding sequence is TGTGCCAGTAGTATGAGTTGGGACGGCTCCTACGAGCAGTACTTC. Translating it yields CASSMSWDGSYEQYF.

Turning to this clone: This CDR3 is also generated by other DNA sequences in the sample. This chain links TRBV5-1 with TRBJ2-7; no reliable D call. Germline loops: CDR1 SGHRS, CDR2 YFSETQ. The ends were cut back, 0 bases at V and 0 bases at J, with 10 bases in the middle. CDR3 size: 15 residues. In nucleotides, the CDR3 is TGCGCCAGCAGCTTGGGGTTAGGCGGCTCCTACGAGCAGTACTTC. It yields the protein CASSLGLGGSYEQYF.

This chain joins TRBV20-1 and TRBJ2-7; D is perhaps TRBD1 (5 bases). The CDR3 sequence is 11 residues long. Germline CDR1 reads DFQATT; CDR2 reads SNEGSKA (reference sequence). Trimming removed 5 bases at V and 6 bases at J, with 11 bases between. The CDR3 region has the DNA TGCAGTGCTGAGACAGTGGGCGAGCAGTACTTC. It is translated as CSAETVGEQYF.

This chain joins TRBV2 and TRBJ2-5, with TRBD2 matching 8 bases. The germline CDR1 and CDR2 sequences are SNHLY and FYNNEI. This CDR3 is built from 14 residues. The ends lost 5 bases at V and 2 bases at J; junction bases unmatched: 4. The CDR3 DNA sequence: TGTGCCAGCAGTCGAGCGGGGGATCAAGAGACCCAGTACTTC. Residues: CASSRAGDQETQYF.

This sequence joins TRBV27 and TRBJ2-7; D ambiguous. CDR1 is MNHEY, CDR2 SMNVEV, per germline (reference sequence). This CDR3 comprises 15 residues. With 3 bases removed from V and 1 base from J, the gap between germline ends came to 13 bases. The DNA for the CDR3 is TGTGCCAGCAGTTTTAGGCATCCAAGATCCTACGAGCAGTACTTC. Amino acid sequence: CASSFRHPRSYEQYF.